The 5 T cell receptor beta chains reported below all come from one sample, sequenced in a study of Graves' ophthalmopathy and Graves' hyperthyroidism. The authors amplified TCR beta CDR3 regions, and they did so from RNA transcripts for repertoire sequencing. A first-round RT-PCR used HTBI primers, followed by a second-round multiplex PCR. In TCRdb, the multiplex PCR reads were re-called with MiXCR into one record per CDR3 protein. The profile shows fewer than 600,000 distinct CDR3 sequences, roughly an eighth of them singletons. The specimen sequenced was blood. The receptors were gathered from a woman in her twenties or thirties with Graves' ophthalmopathy.

In its sample, this clonotype was seen many times. One end of the junction does not line up with germline, which may come from a read error. This chain links TRBV6-1 with TRBJ2-5; 14 bases line up with TRBD2. Germline V gene sequence: CDR1 MNHNS, CDR2 SASEGT. This CDR3 contains 18 residues. The DNA of the CDR3 is TGTGCCAGCAGGGAAGACCCGACTAGCGGGAGGGTACAAGAGACCCAGTACTTC. As protein: CASREDPTSGRVQETQYF.

This clonotype showed up just a few times. This chain connects TRBV5-1 to TRBJ2-5, with D possibly called TRBD1 or TRBD2 (6 bases each). The germline V gene encodes CDR1 SGHRS and CDR2 YFSETQ. Trimming cost V 1 base and J 7 bases, with 17 bases left between them. The CDR3 extends over 15 amino acids. The CDR3 region is CASSLRSGADGTQYF. The CDR3 nucleotides are TGCGCCAGCAGCTTGCGGTCGGGGGCGGATGGGACCCAGTACTTC.

Ten or more counts support this clonotype. This rearrangement joins TRBV11-2 to TRBJ2-7; TRBD1 is a possible D gene (5 bases). V shed 3 bases and J shed 1 base, with 10 bases lying between them. The germline V gene has CDR1 SGHAT and CDR2 FQNNGV. The CDR3 runs to 14 residues. CDR3 sequence: CASSFGRVSYEQYF. The CDR3 nucleotides are TGTGCCAGCAGCTTCGGCAGGGTGTCCTACGAGCAGTACTTC.

This clonotype was picked up a small number of times. This CDR3 is CASRPGPNTGELFF. The CDR3 region has the DNA TGTGCCAGTAGACCGGGCCCGAACACCGGGGAGCTGTTTTTT. V and J are TRBV19 and TRBJ2-2; no reliable D call. The germline gives CDR1 LNHDA, CDR2 SQIVND (reference sequence). V was pared by 6 bases and J by 0 bases, with 8 bases between. CDR3 length: 14 residues.

This clonotype was recorded at least ten times. The rearrangement joins TRBV13 to TRBJ1-1; no clear D gene. Trimming pared 5 bases from V and 6 bases from J, leaving 13 bases between. The CDR3 is 13 residues long. Per germline, CDR1 PRHDT and CDR2 FYEKMQ (reference sequence). The CDR3 DNA is TGTGCCAGCAGCCCTGAAGGTCGGGCTGAAGCTTTCTTT. This translates into CASSPEGRAEAFF.